Shown below are 8 T cell receptor beta chains from a single sample sequenced in a study of blood T cell repertoires in COVID-19. TCRdb's copy holds only in-frame clones and misses some; the assay was immunoSEQ multiplex PCR. This table holds approximately 76,000 clones, more than 75% found once. Source material: peripheral blood. The receptor set was obtained from an older woman with acute or convalescent COVID-19.

The J gene is TRBJ2-7, the V gene TRBV28; D call uncertain. The CDR3 is 13 amino acids. V lost 2 bases and J 3 bases, leaving 8 bases between the germline ends. Germline V gene data show CDR1 as MDHEN and CDR2 as SYDVKM. CDR3: CASSLNGDYEQYF. The CDR3 DNA follows: TGTGCCAGCAGTTTAAACGGTGACTACGAGCAGTACTTC.

The chain joins TRBV11-2 to TRBJ2-1; D is unclear. CDR1 is SGHAT, CDR2 FQNNGV, per germline. The CDR3 has 15 residues. Deletions cut 7 bases from V and 2 bases from J, with 15 bases between. CDR3 loop: CASTESLTAYNEQFF. Here the CDR3 DNA reads TGTGCCAGCACCGAGTCTCTGACTGCCTACAATGAGCAGTTCTTC.

The J gene is TRBJ2-1, the V gene TRBV18; a weak D match, TRBD1 (5 bases). Trimming shortened V by 6 bases and J by 2 bases, and 14 bases separated the two germline ends. This CDR3 region has 15 residues. CDR1 and CDR2 from the germline V gene are KGHSH and LQKENI. The CDR3 loop is CASSPRQNTYNEQFF. The DNA of the CDR3 is TGTGCCAGCTCTCCTAGACAGAATACCTACAATGAGCAGTTCTTC.

This clone is a singleton in its sample. Sequence at one end of the junction differs from germline and may be a read error. The chain uses TRBV11-2 and TRBJ1-2; TRBD1 is a possible D gene (6 bases). The CDR3 loop spans 11 amino acids. Germline V gene data show CDR1 as SGHAT and CDR2 as FQNNGV. The CDR3 is CASSHGENRVF. The CDR3 coding sequence is TGTGCCAGCAGCCATGGAGAGAACAGGGTCTTC.

V gene TRBV19 combines with J gene TRBJ2-3; 10 positions agree with TRBD2. Germline trimming cut 10 bases from V and 2 bases from J; bases unmatched to any gene: 6. This CDR3 contains 14 residues. Germline CDR1 LNHDA, CDR2 SQIVND (reference sequence). The CDR3 nucleotides read TGTGCCACTTTAGCGGGAGGACCCACAGATACGCAGTATTTT. It codes for CATLAGGPTDTQYF.

This clone was found a few times. The CDR3: CASNPTGNTEAFF. Here the CDR3 DNA reads TGTGCCAGCAACCCGACGGGGAACACTGAAGCTTTCTTT. The chain joins TRBV7-2 to TRBJ1-1; D is unclear. The CDR3 covers 13 residues. CDR1 and CDR2 from the germline V gene are SGHTA and FQGNSA. Trimming pared 7 bases from V and 1 base from J, leaving 10 bases between.

The chain is built from TRBV27 and TRBJ1-1; TRBD1 aligns across 9 bases. CDR1 and CDR2 (germline): MNHEY, SMNVEV (reference sequence). The CDR3 contains 13 residues. Trimming at V came to 9 bases and at J to 4 bases, leaving 6 bases not matched to a gene. The CDR3 DNA sequence: TGTGCCAGTAAAACGACAGGGGGCACTGAAGCTTTCTTT. Protein sequence: CASKTTGGTEAFF.

A single count supports this clone. V and J are TRBV24-1 and TRBJ1-1; no reliable D call. The germline V gene has CDR1 KGHDR and CDR2 SFDVKD. This CDR3 comprises 12 residues. With 9 bases removed from V and 2 bases from J, the gap between germline ends came to 9 bases. CDR3 bases: TGTGCCACCTCGACTCAAAACACTGAAGCTTTCTTT. Its translation is CATSTQNTEAFF.